The 29 T cell receptor beta chains reported below all come from one sample, sequenced in a study of blood T cell repertoires in COVID-19. Measured with immunoSEQ multiplex PCR; TCRdb has only the in-frame clones, and not every one. The table includes 500,000 or so clones, around 90% detected once. Sequencing was done on a sample of PBMCs or T cells enriched from blood (not recorded which). The receptors come from a woman aged 18 to 35 who had recovered from COVID-19.

The chain has TRBV21-1 and TRBJ2-2; no DNA check was done on the table's D call, TRBD2. TRBV21-1 is listed as a pseudogene. The CDR3 is 16 residues long. This CDR3 reads CARRIAVVRNTGELFF. The CDR3 DNA reads as TGTGCCAGAAGAATAGCAGTCGTGAGGAACACCGGGGAGCTGTTTTTT.

The J gene is TRBJ1-5, the V gene TRBV6-2 or TRBV6-3; TRBD1 might be the D (5 bases). Trimming cost V 0 bases and J 0 bases, with 15 bases left between them. The V gene's germline CDR1 is MNHEY and CDR2 SVGEGT. The CDR3 is made up of 18 amino acids. The DNA of the CDR3 is TGTGCCAGCAGTTACTCCGGGGGAGTCAATTATAGCAATCAGCCCCAGCATTTT. Its protein is CASSYSGGVNYSNQPQHF.

This clone has a handful of counts. The chain uses TRBV7-8 and TRBJ1-6; D is ambiguous. This CDR3 is built from 16 residues. The V gene's germline CDR1 is SGHVS and CDR2 FQNEAQ. The ends were cut back, 6 bases at V and 6 bases at J, with 18 bases in the middle. CDR3: CASRGGRAPLNSPLHF. CDR3 in DNA: TGTGCCAGCAGGGGAGGCCGGGCTCCCCTTAATTCACCCCTCCACTTT.

This clone was observed once. The J gene is TRBJ2-7, the V gene TRBV5-1, with TRBD1 matching 8 bases. CDR1 and CDR2 (germline): SGHRS, YFSETQ. V was pared by 0 bases and J by 4 bases, with 9 bases of the junction left unmatched. The CDR3 loop spans 16 amino acids. CDR3 amino acids: CASSLGPSGTGYEQYF. CDR3 coding DNA: TGCGCCAGCAGCTTGGGGCCCTCAGGGACAGGTTACGAGCAGTACTTC.

This clone has just one count. The chain has TRBV19 and TRBJ1-5; weak D call: TRBD1 (5 bases). The CDR3 runs to 18 residues. V was pared by 2 bases and J by 0 bases, with 17 bases between. The germline gives CDR1 LNHDA, CDR2 SQIVND (reference sequence). The CDR3 region is CASSIWGGSPDSNQPQHF. In DNA form, the CDR3 reads TGTGCCAGTAGTATATGGGGGGGATCCCCCGATAGCAATCAGCCCCAGCATTTT. Combining the CDR3 with reference TRBV19 and TRBJ1-5 gives the whole variable domain DGGITQSPKYLFRKEGQNVTLSCEQNLNHDAMYWYRQDPGQGLRLIYYSQIVNDFQKGDIAEGYSVSREKKESFPLTVTSAQKNPTAFYLCASSIWGGSPDSNQPQHFGDGTRLSIL.

V and J are TRBV7-8 and TRBJ2-7; D perhaps matches TRBD2 (7 bases). Trimming took off 5 bases at V and 7 bases at J, with 21 bases between the two ends. Per germline, CDR1 SGHVS and CDR2 FQNEAQ. The CDR3 sequence is 15 residues long. The DNA for the CDR3 is TGTGCCAGCAGCGACGGGGGCATCCCCGGGGGGGAGCAGTACTTC. Protein: CASSDGGIPGGEQYF. Using reference TRBV7-8 and TRBJ2-7 for the parts outside the CDR3, the full variable domain is GAGVSQSPRYKVAKRGQDVALRCDPISGHVSLFWYQQALGQGPEFLTYFQNEAQLDKSGLPSDRFFAERPEGSVSTLKIQRTQQEDSAVYLCASSDGGIPGGEQYFGPGTRLTVT.

Details on this clone: At one end, the junction sequence differs from germline, possibly due to a read error. The chain links TRBV27 to TRBJ2-3, with a possible D match to TRBD1 (5 bases). CDR1 MNHEY and CDR2 SMNVEV come from the germline V gene (reference sequence). This CDR3 is 13 amino acids long. In DNA form, the CDR3 reads TGTGCCAGCAGTTCCGACAGTCCCAGAGTGGTGGATTTT. It codes for CASSSDSPRVVDF.

This clone was detected only once. The J gene is TRBJ1-6, the V gene TRBV6-5; 11 bases map to TRBD1. This CDR3 has 14 amino acids. The J segment lost 8 bases and the V segment lost 7 bases, leaving 4 bases of the junction unmatched. CDR1 is MNHEY, CDR2 SVGAGI, per germline. The CDR3 region is CASTTGQGDSPLHF. The CDR3 region has the DNA TGTGCCAGCACTACGGGACAGGGGGATTCACCCCTCCACTTT.

This clone was recorded a few times. The chain carries TRBV5-1 and TRBJ1-4; the match to TRBD1 covers 9 bases. CDR1 SGHRS and CDR2 YFSETQ come from the germline V gene. J lost 6 bases, V lost 4 bases, and 7 bases had no gene match. This CDR3 comprises 15 residues. The CDR3 DNA sequence: TGCGCCAGCAGCGCTTACAGGGGGCGCGATGAAAAACTGTTTTTT. Protein sequence: CASSAYRGRDEKLFF. Looking up the rest from reference TRBV5-1 and TRBJ1-4 gives the full variable domain: KAGVTQTPRYLIKTRGQQVTLSCSPISGHRSVSWYQQTPGQGLQFLFEYFSETQRNKGNFPGRFSGRQFSNSRSEMNVSTLELGDSALYLCASSAYRGRDEKLFFGSGTQLSVL.

The chain links TRBV5-1 to TRBJ1-2; D remains ambiguous. From germline, CDR1 is SGHRS and CDR2 YFSETQ. This CDR3 comprises 12 residues. V shed 0 bases and J shed 6 bases, with 6 bases lying between them. This chain's CDR3 is CASSLGSDGYTF. CDR3 nucleotides: TGCGCCAGCAGCTTGGGGTCAGATGGCTACACCTTC. Combining the CDR3 with reference TRBV5-1 and TRBJ1-2 gives the whole variable domain KAGVTQTPRYLIKTRGQQVTLSCSPISGHRSVSWYQQTPGQGLQFLFEYFSETQRNKGNFPGRFSGRQFSNSRSEMNVSTLELGDSALYLCASSLGSDGYTFGSGTRLTVV.

This clone was recorded once. J is TRBJ2-7 and V is TRBV2, with a weak D call TRBD2 (5 bases). The germline V and J ends were trimmed by 7 bases and 0 bases, with 16 bases remaining between them. The V gene's germline CDR1 is SNHLY and CDR2 FYNNEI. The CDR3 spans 15 residues. The CDR3 loop is CASKRSGSLSYEQYF. As DNA, the CDR3 is TGTGCCAGCAAAAGGTCGGGGTCACTCTCCTACGAGCAGTACTTC.

The CDR3 bases are TGCGCCAGCAGCCGATGGACTAGCGGCACAGATACGCAGTATTTT. It is translated as CASSRWTSGTDTQYF. V usage is TRBV5-1 and J usage is TRBJ2-3, with 9 bases fitting TRBD2. The germline CDR1 and CDR2 sequences are SGHRS and YFSETQ. This CDR3 region has 15 residues. The ends lost 4 bases at V and 1 base at J; junction bases unmatched: 4. The complete variable domain, with remaining parts taken from reference TRBV5-1 and TRBJ2-3, reads KAGVTQTPRYLIKTRGQQVTLSCSPISGHRSVSWYQQTPGQGLQFLFEYFSETQRNKGNFPGRFSGRQFSNSRSEMNVSTLELGDSALYLCASSRWTSGTDTQYFGPGTRLTVL.

This chain uses TRBV29-1 with TRBJ2-1, with D perhaps matching TRBD2 (5 bases). V dropped 3 bases and J dropped 10 bases, with 13 bases sitting between them. Looked up from germline, CDR1 is SQVTM and CDR2 is ANQGSEA. This CDR3 is built from 12 residues. CDR3 sequence reads: CSVDQIGEEQFF. CDR3 nucleotide sequence: TGCAGCGTTGATCAGATCGGGGAGGAGCAGTTCTTC.

The chain recombines TRBV19 with TRBJ2-2; TRBD2 matches 9 bases. The J segment lost 1 base and the V segment lost 8 bases, leaving 8 bases of the junction unmatched. CDR1 and CDR2 (germline): LNHDA, SQIVND (reference sequence). CDR3 size: 16 residues. CDR3 in amino acids: CASRKKAGGNTGELFF. The CDR3 coding sequence is TGTGCCAGTCGTAAAAAAGCGGGGGGGAACACCGGGGAGCTGTTTTTT.

The J gene is TRBJ2-2, the V gene TRBV6-5; TRBD1 matches 7 bases. Germline CDR1 reads MNHEY; CDR2 reads SVGAGI. V was pared by 4 bases and J by 5 bases, with 1 base of the junction left unmatched. CDR3 length: 13 residues. CDR3 in DNA: TGTGCCAGCAGTTCGACAGGGACCGGGGAGCTGTTTTTT. It translates to CASSSTGTGELFF.

This clone was counted once. The rearrangement links TRBV5-1 to TRBJ2-7; perhaps TRBD2 as D (6 bases). Germline V gene lookup returns CDR1 SGHRS and CDR2 YFSETQ. V lost 3 bases and J 0 bases, leaving 10 bases between the germline ends. CDR3 length: 14 amino acids. The CDR3 coding sequence is TGCGCCAGCAGCTCGGACGGGAGCTCCTACGAGCAGTACTTC. This sequence encodes CASSSDGSSYEQYF.

The chain uses TRBV5-1 and TRBJ2-5; D unclear. Germline CDR1 SGHRS, CDR2 YFSETQ. Trimming stripped 1 base from V and 2 bases from J, with 12 bases between. This CDR3 region has 15 residues. CDR3 sequence (DNA): TGCGCCAGCAGCTTGTTGGCGACATCACAAGAGACCCAGTACTTC. Translation: CASSLLATSQETQYF.

The V and J genes are TRBV12-3 or TRBV12-4 and TRBJ1-6; D not certain. This CDR3 region has 13 residues. V lost 7 bases, J lost 8 bases, and 12 bases lay in between. In nucleotides, the CDR3 is TGTGCCAGCAACCTCGGCGGGGATTCACCCCTCCACTTT. Encoded protein: CASNLGGDSPLHF.

The chain carries TRBV2 and TRBJ1-2; TRBD1 aligns across 7 bases. The CDR3 length is 14 residues. Germline V lookup: CDR1 SNHLY, CDR2 FYNNEI. J gave up 1 base and V 4 bases, and 3 bases lay outside the gene matches. The CDR3 protein is CASSGRDSNYGYTF. DNA for the CDR3: TGTGCCAGCAGTGGGCGGGACAGTAACTATGGCTACACCTTC.

In this sample, this clone turned up a few times. The V gene is TRBV6-5, the J gene TRBJ2-1, with TRBD1 identical over 10 bases. The junction had 9 bases not matched to a gene; V was cut back by 7 bases and J by 6 bases. The CDR3 is 15 amino acids. Germline V gene lookup returns CDR1 MNHEY and CDR2 SVGAGI. The CDR3 loop reads CASTPSRTGGNEQFF. The CDR3 bases are TGTGCCAGCACCCCCTCTAGGACAGGGGGCAATGAGCAGTTCTTC.

This clone is a singleton in its sample. The J gene is TRBJ1-4, the V gene TRBV5-1, with 7 nucleotides matching TRBD1. Trimming removed 7 bases from V and 8 bases from J; junction bases left unmatched: 8. Germline CDR1 SGHRS, CDR2 YFSETQ. The CDR3 has 13 amino acids. The CDR3 loop is CASRPGGREKLFF. The DNA for the CDR3 is TGCGCCAGCCGCCCAGGGGGAAGAGAAAAACTGTTTTTT.

The chain links TRBV9 to TRBJ2-3; D gene unclear. This CDR3 spans 15 amino acids. The ends were cut back, 0 bases at V and 4 bases at J, with 12 bases in the middle. Germline assignment: CDR1 SGDLS and CDR2 YYNGEE. DNA of the CDR3: TGTGCCAGCAGCGTAGATGTGGGCTGGGCAGATACGCAGTATTTT. As protein: CASSVDVGWADTQYF.

A few counts support this clone. The V gene is TRBV7-2, the J gene TRBJ1-1; TRBD1 aligns across 11 bases. The ends lost 7 bases at V and 4 bases at J; junction bases unmatched: 17. Germline CDR1 is SGHTA and CDR2 is FQGNSA. The CDR3 sequence is 18 residues long. The CDR3 nucleotides read TGTGCCAGCACCTGGACAGGGGGCGTAGTGAAAGTCTCCACTGAAGCTTTCTTT. Translating gives CASTWTGGVVKVSTEAFF.

The chain joins TRBV6-5 to TRBJ2-1; 13 nucleotides align to TRBD2. The V segment lost 6 bases and the J segment 7 bases; nucleotides outside the gene matches: 6. The CDR3 covers 15 residues. Germline values: CDR1 MNHEY, CDR2 SVGAGI. CDR3 nucleotide sequence: TGTGCCAGCAGCCATACTAGCGGGGGGGCAAATGAGCAGTTCTTC. Protein sequence: CASSHTSGGANEQFF.

The rearrangement uses TRBV7-2 and TRBJ2-2; 7 positions agree with TRBD2. Trimming at V came to 2 bases and at J to 2 bases, leaving 5 bases not matched to a gene. The CDR3 is 16 amino acids. CDR1 is SGHTA, CDR2 FQGNSA, per germline. The CDR3, as DNA: TGTGCCAGCAGCTTACTAGGACTAGGCAACACCGGGGAGCTGTTTTTT. Protein product: CASSLLGLGNTGELFF.

The rearrangement links TRBV5-1 to TRBJ2-5, with D uncertain. V was pared by 2 bases and J by 4 bases, with 9 bases between. The CDR3 sequence is 13 residues long. Per germline, CDR1 SGHRS and CDR2 YFSETQ. As DNA, the CDR3 is TGCGCCAGCAGCTTAAGCTTTGGAGAGACCCAGTACTTC. It translates to CASSLSFGETQYF.

This chain joins TRBV28 and TRBJ2-7, with D possibly being TRBD1 (6 bases). Per the germline V gene, CDR1 is MDHEN and CDR2 is SYDVKM. V was cut by 9 bases and J by 7 bases, with 22 bases left in between. CDR3 size: 14 residues. The CDR3 bases are TGTGCCAGTAAAACAGGGAACAGGGAAAGAGAGCAGTACTTC. Encoded protein: CASKTGNREREQYF. Full variable domain (remainder filled in from reference TRBV28 and TRBJ2-7): DVKVTQSSRYLVKRTGEKVFLECVQDMDHENMFWYRQDPGLGLRLIYFSYDVKMKEKGDIPEGYSVSREKKERFSLILESASTNQTSMYLCASKTGNREREQYFGPGTRLTVT.

The V gene is TRBV14, the J gene TRBJ2-5; unclear D gene. The CDR3 consists of 12 residues. Germline V lookup: CDR1 SGHDN, CDR2 FVKESK. V dropped 4 bases and J dropped 4 bases, with 7 bases sitting between them. The CDR3 nucleotides read TGTGCCAGCAGCCTCTCGCGAGAGACCCAGTACTTC. This sequence encodes CASSLSRETQYF.

The chain carries TRBV15 and TRBJ2-2; 13 bases agree with TRBD2. V lost 2 bases and J lost 2; bases outside the gene matches: 5. Germline lookup yields CDR1 LNHNV and CDR2 YYDKDF (reference sequence). The CDR3 has 18 residues. CDR3 DNA sequence: TGTGCCACCAGCAGAACTACTAGCGGGGGGGCTAACACCGGGGAGCTGTTTTTT. The encoded protein is CATSRTTSGGANTGELFF.